This T cell receptor (beta chain) was sequenced during a study of blood T cell repertoires in COVID-19. Turning to the study itself: The study drew acute and convalescent COVID-19 samples from the United States, Italy and Spain. PBMCs, B-cell-depleted T cells, or T cells provided the cDNA or gDNA that made up the material.

In the study's own analysis: From reference gene primer amplification, estimates of nucleated cell counts were derived. Data came from immunoSEQ multiplex PCR; TCRdb stores just in-frame clones and leaves some out. V and J calls and clone size are copied from that table; D and trimming were computed from the DNA. In the table there are about 120,000 clones, about 85% of which are singletons. The clonotype was recovered from a man between 60 and 70 years old with acute or convalescent COVID-19. Input material: peripheral blood.

The CDR3 protein is CASSLEGAPQFF. The CDR3 nucleotides read TGCGCCAGCAGCTTGGAAGGGGCCCCGCAGTTCTTC. The chain has TRBV5-1 and TRBJ2-1, with D possibly TRBD1 on 5 matching bases. The CDR3 is made up of 12 amino acids. Trimming cost V 0 bases and J 12 bases, with 10 bases left between them. The germline V gene has CDR1 SGHRS and CDR2 YFSETQ.